This entry concerns a single T cell receptor (beta chain). The entry originates in a study of blood T cell repertoires in COVID-19. Study details: There were acute and convalescent COVID-19 samples, and they came from the United States, Italy and Spain.

Here immunoSEQ multiplex PCR was the method, and the copy in TCRdb shows in-frame clones only, minus some. The sample holds about 120,000 clones, about 89% seen once. Enrolment of Seattle patients took place during active infection, and they were followed longitudinally. The CDR3 runs to 13 residues. The germline CDR1 and CDR2 sequences are MNHEY and SVGEGT. V was cut by 6 bases and J by 4 bases, with 9 bases left in between. The chain joins TRBV6-2 or TRBV6-3 to TRBJ1-4; D call uncertain. The sample was peripheral blood. The source of this sequence is a man aged 55-75 years with COVID-19, enrolled during active disease. The CDR3 DNA follows: TGTGCCAGCAGCCCCCCCCATAATGAAAAACTGTTTTTT. Translating gives CASSPPHNEKLFF.